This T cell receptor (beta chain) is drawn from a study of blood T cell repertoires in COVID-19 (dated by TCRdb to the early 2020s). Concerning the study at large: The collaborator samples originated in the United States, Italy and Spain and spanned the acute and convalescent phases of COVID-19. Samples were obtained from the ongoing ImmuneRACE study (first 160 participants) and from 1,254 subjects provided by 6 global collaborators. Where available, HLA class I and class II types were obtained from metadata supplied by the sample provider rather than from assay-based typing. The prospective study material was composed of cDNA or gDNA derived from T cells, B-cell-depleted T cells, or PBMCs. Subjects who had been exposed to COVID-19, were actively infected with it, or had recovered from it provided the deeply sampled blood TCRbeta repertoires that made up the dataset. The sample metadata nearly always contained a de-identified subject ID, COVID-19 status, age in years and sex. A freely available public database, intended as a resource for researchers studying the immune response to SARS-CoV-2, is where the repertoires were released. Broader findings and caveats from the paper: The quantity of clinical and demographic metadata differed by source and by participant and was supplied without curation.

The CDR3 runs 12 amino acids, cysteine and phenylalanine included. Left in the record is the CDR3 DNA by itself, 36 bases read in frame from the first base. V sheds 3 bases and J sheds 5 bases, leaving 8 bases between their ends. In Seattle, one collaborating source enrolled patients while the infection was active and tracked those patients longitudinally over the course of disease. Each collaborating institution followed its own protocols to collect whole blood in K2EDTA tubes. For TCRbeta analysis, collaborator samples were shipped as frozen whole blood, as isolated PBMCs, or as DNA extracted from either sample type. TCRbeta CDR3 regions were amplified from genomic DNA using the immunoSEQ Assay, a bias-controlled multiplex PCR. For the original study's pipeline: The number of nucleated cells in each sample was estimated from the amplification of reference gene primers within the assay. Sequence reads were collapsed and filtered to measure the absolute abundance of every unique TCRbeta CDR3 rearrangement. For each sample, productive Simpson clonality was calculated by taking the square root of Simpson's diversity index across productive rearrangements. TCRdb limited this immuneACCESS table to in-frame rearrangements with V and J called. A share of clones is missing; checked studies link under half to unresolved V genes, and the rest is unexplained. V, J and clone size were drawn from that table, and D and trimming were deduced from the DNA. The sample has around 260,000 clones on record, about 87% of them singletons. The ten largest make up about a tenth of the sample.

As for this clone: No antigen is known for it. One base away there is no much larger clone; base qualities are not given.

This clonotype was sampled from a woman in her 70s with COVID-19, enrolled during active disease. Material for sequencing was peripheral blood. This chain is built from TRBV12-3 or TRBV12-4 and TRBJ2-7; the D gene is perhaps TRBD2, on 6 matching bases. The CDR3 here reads CASSFSGDEQYF. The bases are TGTGCCAGCAGTTTTTCGGGGGACGAGCAGTACTTC.